The present entry profiles one T cell receptor (beta chain) with its context. The data were taken from a study of blood T cell repertoires in COVID-19. On the study more broadly: Samples came from the United States, Italy and Spain, spanning acute and convalescent COVID-19.

As handled by the study authors: Nucleated cell number was recorded as an estimate derived from reference gene primer amplification. Measured with immunoSEQ multiplex PCR; TCRdb has only the in-frame clones, and not every one. D and trimming come from the DNA, and the V and J calls and clone size come from that table. Of about 36,000 clones listed, 70% to 90% were seen once; the top ten hold about 44%. CDR1 is SQVTM and CDR2 is ANQGSEA in the germline V gene. The length of the CDR3 is 12 residues. The receptor comes from a human donor in a cohort sampled during active or convalescent COVID-19. The donor label of this sample is uncertain. What was sequenced was peripheral blood. The V gene is TRBV29-1, the J gene TRBJ2-3, with 7 bases lining up with TRBD2. The CDR3 is CAVGDYGDTQYF. As DNA, the CDR3 is TGCGCGGTGGGGGACTATGGGGATACGCAGTATTTT.